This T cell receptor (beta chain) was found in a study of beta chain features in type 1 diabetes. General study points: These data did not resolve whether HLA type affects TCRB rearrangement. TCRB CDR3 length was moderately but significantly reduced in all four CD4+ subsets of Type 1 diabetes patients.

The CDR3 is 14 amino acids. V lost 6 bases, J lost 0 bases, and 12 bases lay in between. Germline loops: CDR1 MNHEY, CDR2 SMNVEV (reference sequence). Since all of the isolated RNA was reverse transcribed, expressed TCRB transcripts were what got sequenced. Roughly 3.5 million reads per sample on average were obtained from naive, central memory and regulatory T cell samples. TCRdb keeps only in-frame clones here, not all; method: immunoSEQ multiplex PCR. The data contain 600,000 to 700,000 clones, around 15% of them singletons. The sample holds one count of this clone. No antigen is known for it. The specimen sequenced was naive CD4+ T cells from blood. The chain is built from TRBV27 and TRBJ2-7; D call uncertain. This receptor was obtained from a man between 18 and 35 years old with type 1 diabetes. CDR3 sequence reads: CASRRGRASYEQYF. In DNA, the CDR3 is TGTGCCAGCAGGCGTGGACGGGCCTCCTACGAGCAGTACTTC.